These T cell receptor beta chains were read from a single sample in a study of T cell changes during pregnancy in multiple sclerosis. Profiled with immunoSEQ multiplex PCR; TCRdb holds only in-frame clones, not every one. This table holds under 100,000 clones, 80% to 95% found once. The sample consisted of peripheral blood, taken in the first trimester of pregnancy. The receptors shown here come from a female donor in good health, enrolled as a control in a pregnancy study. Each CDR3 is given with its conserved first and last residue. D genes are given only for firm matches. Some rows mark clone size as missing; the rest say once, few, many or name a class of expanded clone.

d_call j_call cdr3_length v_call clone_size cdr3_nt cdr3_aa
. TRBJ1-1 11 TRBV19 . TGTGCCAGCCCCGGGAGAACTGAAGCTTTCTTT CASPGRTEAFF
. TRBJ1-5 15 TRBV28 . TGTGCCAGCAGACCCTCACAGGGAAGGGGTCAGCCCCAGCATTTT CASRPSQGRGQPQHF
. TRBJ2-7 11 TRBV7-9 . TGTGCCAGCAGCGTGGGCCCTGAGCAGTACTTC CASSVGPEQYF
. TRBJ2-7 14 TRBV5-4 . TGTGCCAGCAGCCCGGCAGGAAACCCCTACGAGCAGTACTTC CASSPAGNPYEQYF
. TRBJ2-3 14 TRBV7-3 . TGTGCCAGCAGCTTAGCGGCGGGGTTAGATACGCAGTATTTT CASSLAAGLDTQYF
. TRBJ1-1 12 TRBV4-2 . TGTGCCAGCAGCCAAGATTACGGGTTGACTTTCTTT CASSQDYGLTFF
TRBD1 TRBJ2-6 17 TRBV7-9 . TGTGCCAGCAGCTCGGACAGGGCCCTCTCTGGGGCCAACGTCCTGACTTTC CASSSDRALSGANVLTF
TRBD1 TRBJ1-2 13 TRBV6-5 . TGTGCCAGCAGTACTCCCGGGACAGGGACCTACACCTTC CASSTPGTGTYTF
TRBD2 TRBJ2-3 16 TRBV6-4 . TGTGCCAGCAGTGAAACCGGACTAGCGGGCACAGATACGCAGTATTTT CASSETGLAGTDTQYF
. TRBJ1-3 17 TRBV4-3 . TGCGCCAGCAGCCAATTTACCCGGGACACCGCTGGAAACACCATATATTTT CASSQFTRDTAGNTIYF
. TRBJ1-2 17 TRBV7-9 . TGTGCCAGCAGCTTAGACGCCGGTACAGGGTCGACCTATGGCTACACCTTC CASSLDAGTGSTYGYTF
TRBD1 TRBJ1-4 14 TRBV5-8 . TGTGCCAGCAGCTTACAGGGGGCTAATGAAAAACTGTTTTTT CASSLQGANEKLFF
TRBD1 TRBJ2-2 16 TRBV27 . TGTGCCAGCAGCGGCAGGGGGCTAGCGAGGACCGGGGAGCTGTTTTTT CASSGRGLARTGELFF
. TRBJ2-3 16 TRBV4-3 . TGCGCCAGCAGCCAAGATCGAGGCCTTCGGACAGATACGCAGTATTTT CASSQDRGLRTDTQYF
. TRBJ2-5 10 TRBV20-1 once TGCAGTGCCACCCTAGGGACCCAGTACTTC CSATLGTQYF
TRBD1 TRBJ2-7 14 TRBV5-1 . TGCGCCAGCAGCTCCGGACAGGCTCCCTACGAGCAGTACTTC CASSSGQAPYEQYF
TRBD1 TRBJ2-5 13 TRBV5-1 . TGCGCCAGCAGCTCCCAGGGGGCAGAGACCCAGTACTTC CASSSQGAETQYF
TRBD1 TRBJ1-1 17 TRBV7-8 . TGTGCCAGCAGCTCGGTCCCGGGACAGGGGGCGAAGACTGAAGCTTTCTTT CASSSVPGQGAKTEAFF
. TRBJ1-5 17 TRBV7-9 . TGTGCCAGCAGCTCGGGACGGGGGTTTGTTGAGGATCAGCCCCAGCATTTT CASSSGRGFVEDQPQHF
. TRBJ1-5 13 TRBV6-1 . TGTGCCAGCAGGGGGCGAAACAATCAGCCCCAGCATTTT CASRGRNNQPQHF
TRBD2 TRBJ2-1 12 TRBV7-2 . TGTGCCAGCAGCTTTCCCCCGGGGGGTAAGTTCTTC CASSFPPGGKFF
. TRBJ1-5 13 TRBV29-1 few TGCAGCGTTCGGGGGGGCAGGAATCAGCCCCAGCATTTT CSVRGGRNQPQHF
. TRBJ1-2 13 TRBV4-3 . TGCGCCAGCAGCCAAGTTCAGCGGGTTGGCTACACCTTC CASSQVQRVGYTF
TRBD1 TRBJ2-1 16 TRBV7-9 . TGTGCCAGCAGCTTATCTTTGGACAGGGGTGATAATGAGCAGTTCTTC CASSLSLDRGDNEQFF
. TRBJ1-1 13 TRBV5-1 . TGCGCCAGCAGCTTAACAGGGAGCACTGAAGCTTTCTTT CASSLTGSTEAFF
. TRBJ2-7 14 TRBV6-1 . TGTGCCAGCAGAAGCCGGGACATCATCTCCGAGCAGTACTTC CASRSRDIISEQYF
. TRBJ2-2 13 TRBV11-3 . TGTGCCAGCAGCCTAGTCCTCCTCGGGGAGCTGTTTTTT CASSLVLLGELFF
TRBD1 TRBJ2-5 14 TRBV28 once TGTGCCAGCAGGTGGACAGGGGGAAAAGAGACCCAGTACTTC CASRWTGGKETQYF
TRBD1 TRBJ1-2 19 TRBV5-1 . TGCGCCAGCAGCTTGGGGGCTGACAGGGGGTTTATCTCTGGCGATGGCTACACCTTC CASSLGADRGFISGDGYTF
TRBD2 TRBJ2-3 14 TRBV9 . TGTGCCAGCAGTCTAGCGGGGGGCCAGGATACGCAGTATTTT CASSLAGGQDTQYF
TRBD1 TRBJ1-2 16 TRBV9 many TGTGCCAGCAGCGGCAGAATGGGACAGCTTTTTCATGGCTACACCTTC CASSGRMGQLFHGYTF